This T cell receptor beta chain is drawn from a study of blood T cell repertoires in COVID-19. Across the study: Whether acute or convalescent, the COVID-19 samples came from the United States, Italy and Spain. From T cells, B-cell-depleted T cells, or PBMCs came the material, which was cDNA or gDNA.

The authors' processing: Amplification from reference gene primers served as the basis for estimated nucleated cell counts. Some clones are missing from TCRdb's copy, which holds only in-frame ones; the method was immunoSEQ multiplex PCR. Clone size and V and J calls were adopted from that table, with D and trimming inferred from the DNA. The data show roughly 90,000 clones, around 85% seen once. CDR1 and CDR2 from the germline V gene are SGHAT and FQDESV (reference sequence). V lost 4 bases and J 5 bases, leaving 14 bases between the germline ends. The CDR3 sequence is 14 residues long. J is TRBJ2-5 and V is TRBV11-1; tentatively, D is TRBD1 (5 bases). The sequence was collected from a man older than 75 with acute or convalescent COVID-19. The material sequenced was peripheral blood. This chain's CDR3 is CASSYSRVSETQYF. CDR3 DNA sequence: TGTGCCAGCAGCTACTCCAGGGTTTCGGAGACCCAGTACTTC.